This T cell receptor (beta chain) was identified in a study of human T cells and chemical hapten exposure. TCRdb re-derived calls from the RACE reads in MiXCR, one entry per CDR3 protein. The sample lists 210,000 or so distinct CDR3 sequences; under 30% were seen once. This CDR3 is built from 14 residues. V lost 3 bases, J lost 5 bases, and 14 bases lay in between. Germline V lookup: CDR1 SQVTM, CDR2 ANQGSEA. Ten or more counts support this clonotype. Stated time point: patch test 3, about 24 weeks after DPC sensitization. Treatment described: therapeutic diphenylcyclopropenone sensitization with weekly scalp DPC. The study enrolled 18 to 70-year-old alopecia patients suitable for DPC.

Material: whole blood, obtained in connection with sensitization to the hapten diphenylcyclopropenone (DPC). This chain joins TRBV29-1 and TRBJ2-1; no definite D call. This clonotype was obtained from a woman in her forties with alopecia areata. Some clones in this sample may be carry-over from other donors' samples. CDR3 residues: CSVDGATLDNEQFF. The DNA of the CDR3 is TGCAGCGTTGATGGCGCGACATTGGACAATGAGCAGTTCTTC.